The present T cell receptor (beta chain) was sequenced within a study of vaccination and CD4 T cells after COVID-19. Background on the study: Diagnosis preceded the drawing of post-COVID samples by a median 101 days (range 35 to 161). Notes on the study in general: Relatively small numbers of convalescent patients were studied, with no early post-infection timepoints included.

This clonotype was observed a few times. Its specificity is unknown. This CDR3 has 13 amino acids. The J segment lost 5 bases and the V segment lost 4 bases, leaving 4 bases of the junction unmatched. Germline V gene sequence: CDR1 SGHAT, CDR2 FQDESV (reference sequence). The Oncomine TCR Beta short-read assay was applied to DNA of cultured CD4+ T cells. Cultured CD4+ T cells were the source of extracted genomic DNA. TCRdb analysed the PCR reads with MiXCR anew, one entry per CDR3 protein. The table records under 5,500 distinct CDR3 sequences, roughly 21% of them present only once. Treatment described: approximately nine-day PBMC culture with coronavirus spike peptide pools or control peptides (ViraFEST assay). In the ViraFEST assay, peptide-pool expansion preceded TCR sequencing of expanded clonotypes.

The receptor was isolated from a human donor who had recovered from COVID-19. What was sequenced was CD4+ T cells from blood, cultured in vitro. The chain employs TRBV11-1 and TRBJ2-5; 7 bases agree with TRBD2. DNA of the CDR3: TGTGCCAGCAGCTACGGGGGGTCCGAGACCCAGTACTTC. Translating gives CASSYGGSETQYF.